This T cell receptor beta chain was documented in a study of shared clonotypes between healthy human individuals. Findings of the study overall: Represented diversity (both genetic and exposure-history) was limited by the small number of donors.

Replicate PCRs were loaded with about 300 ng DNA from unsorted PBMC, about 32,000 T cell genomes. Sequencing was performed with immunoSEQ multiplex PCR; in TCRdb, only in-frame clones are kept and a portion is missing. The sample lists 490,000 or so clones; 76% were seen once. Every donor, a Caucasian adult, lived in Nashville, Tennessee. V was pared by 0 bases and J by 7 bases, with 12 bases between. The CDR3 contains 13 residues. Germline V gene lookup returns CDR1 GTSNPN and CDR2 SVGIG (reference sequence). Details on this clone: What it binds is not known.

The chain links TRBV30 to TRBJ2-5; D may be TRBD2 (5 bases). Sample: PBMCs. The sequence derives from a woman between 40 and 55 years old in good health. Some clones in this sample may be carry-over from other donors' samples. The CDR3 loop is CAWSVGGEGTQYF. The DNA of the CDR3 is TGTGCCTGGAGTGTCGGCGGCGAGGGGACCCAGTACTTC.